Following are 23 T cell receptor beta chains from one sample sequenced in a study of cytomegalovirus exposure and HLA in healthy donors. Generated by immunoSEQ multiplex PCR, the TCRdb table keeps only in-frame clones and is missing some. The sample carries 300,000 to 350,000 clones, nearly 90% recorded once. Sequencing input: PBMCs. All receptors derive from a man aged 25-40 years in good health and CMV-seronegative.

J is TRBJ2-1 and V is TRBV4-3, with 9 bases that match TRBD2. The CDR3 has 17 amino acids. Germline assignment: CDR1 LGHNA and CDR2 YSLEER. J lost 7 bases, V lost 3 bases, and 13 bases had no gene match. The chain's CDR3 is CASSQSRPSGVRNEQFF. The CDR3 DNA sequence: TGCGCCAGCAGCCAGAGCCGTCCTAGCGGGGTGCGGAATGAGCAGTTCTTC.

The CDR3: CASSMTSLRVGEQFF. CDR3 sequence (DNA): TGTGCCAGCTCCATGACTAGCCTAAGGGTCGGGGAGCAGTTCTTC. The chain uses TRBV6-5 and TRBJ2-1; 7 positions agree with TRBD2. Germline values: CDR1 MNHEY, CDR2 SVGAGI. The length of the CDR3 is 15 residues. V dropped 8 bases and J dropped 10; count of bases not matched to a gene: 17.

The chain has TRBV5-6 and TRBJ1-3; 9 positions match TRBD1. Germline V gives CDR1 SGHDT, CDR2 YYEEEE. Trimming cost V 2 bases and J 0 bases; bases outside gene matches: 12. The CDR3 is made up of 19 amino acids. The CDR3 bases are TGTGCCAGCAGCTTACCGGGACAGGGCCTAATCTCCTCTGGAAACACCATATATTTT. This translates into CASSLPGQGLISSGNTIYF.

The V call is TRBV5-1, the J call TRBJ2-7; D may be TRBD1 (6 bases). Germline V gives CDR1 SGHRS, CDR2 YFSETQ. The CDR3 totals 13 residues. V lost 5 bases, J lost 1 base, and 10 bases lay in between. CDR3 nucleotide sequence: TGCGCCAGCAGGGACAGAATATCCTACGAGCAGTACTTC. This translates into CASRDRISYEQYF.

This clone occurred a few times. The rearrangement links TRBV6-4 to TRBJ2-3, with 8 bases fitting TRBD1. The CDR3 consists of 15 residues. The J segment lost 2 bases and the V segment lost 5 bases, leaving 6 bases of the junction unmatched. Per germline, CDR1 MRHNA and CDR2 SNTAGT. Here the CDR3 DNA reads TGTGCCAGCAGTTCTGGACAGGGTGACACAGATACGCAGTATTTT. It translates to CASSSGQGDTDTQYF.

This clone appeared once. J is TRBJ2-3 and V is TRBV4-3, with 7 bases matching TRBD1. This CDR3 is built from 17 residues. V lost 1 base and J lost 1; bases outside the gene matches: 8. Germline values: CDR1 LGHNA, CDR2 YSLEER. The CDR3 loop reads CASSQAKTGMGTDTQYF. CDR3 sequence (DNA): TGCGCCAGCAGCCAAGCTAAGACAGGGATGGGCACAGATACGCAGTATTTT.

The gene calls are TRBV9 and TRBJ2-1; 7 nucleotides match TRBD1. V shed 4 bases and J 2 bases; nucleotides not matched to a gene: 9. CDR3 size: 16 residues. Per germline, CDR1 SGDLS and CDR2 YYNGEE. The CDR3 loop is CASSLRQGGPYNEQFF. For the CDR3, the DNA is TGTGCCAGCAGCCTCAGACAGGGTGGGCCCTACAATGAGCAGTTCTTC. Looking up the rest from reference TRBV9 and TRBJ2-1 gives the full variable domain: DSGVTQTPKHLITATGQRVTLRCSPRSGDLSVYWYQQSLDQGLQFLIQYYNGEERAKGNILERFSAQQFPDLHSELNLSSLELGDSALYFCASSLRQGGPYNEQFFGPGTRLTVL.

The CDR3 bases are TGTGCCAGCAGCTTACCGCTAGCGGGGGGTATCCATGAGCAGTTCTTC. This encodes CASSLPLAGGIHEQFF. The rearrangement joins TRBV11-1 to TRBJ2-1, with 11 bases matching TRBD2. CDR3 size: 16 residues. V trimming: 2 bases; J trimming: 8 bases; junction bases outside the gene matches: 8. Looked up from germline, CDR1 is SGHAT and CDR2 is FQDESV (reference sequence).

In its sample, this clone was seen a few times. V is TRBV7-7 and J is TRBJ2-1; possible D gene TRBD1, 5 bases. V lost 5 bases and J lost 10, with 15 bases in between. CDR1 and CDR2 (germline): SSHAT, FNYEAQ (reference sequence). This CDR3 has 13 residues. CDR3 amino acids: CASSADSQPEQFF. CDR3 DNA: TGTGCCAGCAGCGCCGACAGTCAACCAGAGCAGTTCTTC. The full variable domain, with the rest looked up from reference TRBV7-7 and TRBJ2-1, is GAGVSQSPRYKVTKRGQDVTLRCDPISSHATLYWYQQALGQGPEFLTYFNYEAQPDKSGLPSDRFSAERPEGSISTLTIQRTEQRDSAMYRCASSADSQPEQFFGPGTRLTVL.

This rearrangement joins TRBV15 to TRBJ1-3; D remains unclear. Germline CDR1 reads LNHNV; CDR2 reads YYDKDF (reference sequence). The V end lost 0 bases, the J end lost 0 bases, and 9 bases lay between the germline ends. The CDR3 contains 16 residues. This CDR3 is CATSRDGLPSGNTIYF. The CDR3 coding sequence is TGTGCCACCAGCAGAGATGGCCTGCCCTCTGGAAACACCATATATTTT.

This rearrangement joins TRBV5-6 to TRBJ2-7, with TRBD1 matching over 7 bases. Germline CDR1 and CDR2: SGHDT and YYEEEE. This CDR3 has 14 amino acids. Trimming took 4 bases from V and 2 from J; bases not matched to a gene: 6. CDR3 nucleotides: TGTGCCAGCAGCCAGGGGGTACCTGCCTACGAGCAGTACTTC. Translated, it gives CASSQGVPAYEQYF.

This clone occurred a few times. This rearrangement joins TRBV4-1 to TRBJ2-7; 7 bases map to TRBD1. Germline V lookup: CDR1 MGHRA, CDR2 YSYEKL. The CDR3 has 13 amino acids. After removal of 6 bases from V and 5 bases from J, the junction contained 7 bases not matched to a gene. Here the CDR3 reads CASSHDRDDEQYF. The CDR3 DNA reads as TGCGCCAGCAGTCACGACAGGGACGACGAGCAGTACTTC.

This chain connects TRBV6-5 to TRBJ2-5; D gene uncertain. CDR3 size: 13 residues. V was trimmed by 6 bases and J by 4 bases, leaving 12 bases between them. Germline CDR1 reads MNHEY; CDR2 reads SVGAGI. The CDR3 DNA reads as TGTGCCAGCAGCGTCTACGGGTCAGAGACCCAGTACTTC. This gives the protein CASSVYGSETQYF.

CDR3 protein: CASSLGTTVLGETQYF. CDR3 sequence (DNA): TGTGCCAGCAGCTTGGGGACAACCGTTCTCGGGGAGACCCAGTACTTC. The chain recombines TRBV5-6 with TRBJ2-5, with D possibly being TRBD1 (5 bases). Germline lookup yields CDR1 SGHDT and CDR2 YYEEEE. V lost 0 bases and J lost 5, with 17 bases in between. This CDR3 contains 16 residues.

The rearrangement links TRBV27 to TRBJ1-5; no reliable D call. CDR1 MNHEY and CDR2 SMNVEV come from the germline V gene (reference sequence). There are 14 residues in the CDR3. Deletions cut 4 bases from V and 0 bases from J, with 7 bases between. The CDR3 spells CASSYTASNQPQHF. Here the CDR3 DNA reads TGTGCCAGCAGTTATACAGCTAGCAATCAGCCCCAGCATTTT.

CDR3 region: CASSPRDRGVNTEAFF. The CDR3 bases are TGTGCCAGCAGCCCAAGGGACAGGGGGGTCAACACTGAAGCTTTCTTT. The rearrangement uses TRBV7-6 and TRBJ1-1; 11 nucleotides match TRBD1. With V trimmed by 5 bases and J by 2 bases, 7 bases remained unmatched. This CDR3 comprises 16 residues. CDR1 and CDR2 (germline): SGHVS, FNYEAQ.

The chain joins TRBV5-1 to TRBJ2-3; a possible D gene is TRBD1 (6 bases). The CDR3 runs 16 residues. V was trimmed by 0 bases and J by 1 base, leaving 12 bases between them. Germline V gives CDR1 SGHRS, CDR2 YFSETQ. The CDR3, as DNA: TGCGCCAGCAGCTTGGAGCGCAAGGGGGGCACAGATACGCAGTATTTT. It specifies CASSLERKGGTDTQYF.

The chain recombines TRBV5-6 with TRBJ1-2, with TRBD1 matching 11 bases. V gave up 4 bases and J gave up 5 bases; unmatched junction bases: 7. This CDR3 spans 15 amino acids. Germline V CDR1 and CDR2: SGHDT, YYEEEE. In DNA form, the CDR3 reads TGTGCCAGCAGCCGACGGACAGGGGGCGCATATGGCTACACCTTC. Its translation: CASSRRTGGAYGYTF. Full variable domain (rest looked up from reference TRBV5-6 and TRBJ1-2): DAGVTQSPTHLIKTRGQQVTLRCSPKSGHDTVSWYQQALGQGPQFIFQYYEEEERQRGNFPDRFSGHQFPNYSSELNVNALLLGDSALYLCASSRRTGGAYGYTFGSGTRLTVV.

The rearrangement links TRBV5-5 to TRBJ1-2; TRBD1 aligns across 7 bases. V shed 1 base, J shed 2 bases, and the junction held 5 bases outside the gene matches. CDR1 and CDR2 from the germline V gene are SGHKS and YYEKEE (reference sequence). CDR3 size: 15 residues. The CDR3 DNA follows: TGTGCCAGCAGCTTGTATGAACAGGGGAACTATGGCTACACCTTC. Translating it yields CASSLYEQGNYGYTF.

The gene calls are TRBV7-8 and TRBJ1-1; a possible D gene is TRBD1 (5 bases). This CDR3 is 17 amino acids long. Looked up from germline, CDR1 is SGHVS and CDR2 is FQNEAQ. V was trimmed by 1 base and J by 3 bases, leaving 18 bases between them. CDR3: CASSLVSTGLGYTEAFF. The CDR3, as DNA: TGTGCCAGCAGCTTAGTAAGCACAGGATTAGGGTACACTGAAGCTTTCTTT.

V gene TRBV6-1 combines with J gene TRBJ2-7; 8 bases are shared with TRBD1. Looked up from germline, CDR1 is MNHNS and CDR2 is SASEGT. This CDR3 has 12 amino acids. After removal of 8 bases from V and 4 bases from J, the junction contained 4 bases not matched to a gene. The CDR3 reads CASRDRTYEQYF. Here the CDR3 DNA reads TGTGCCAGCCGGGACAGGACATACGAGCAGTACTTC.

V and J are TRBV11-2 and TRBJ2-1; 10 positions match TRBD2. With V trimmed by 5 bases and J by 7 bases, 8 bases remained unmatched. CDR1 is SGHAT, CDR2 FQNNGV, per germline. The CDR3 has 15 residues. DNA for the CDR3: TGTGCCAGCAGCACAAGCGGGGGGGCTGGGAATGAGCAGTTCTTC. This codes for CASSTSGGAGNEQFF.

This clone was seen just once. V and J are TRBV19 and TRBJ1-4; D perhaps matches TRBD1 (6 bases). V was trimmed by 10 bases and J by 8 bases, leaving 23 bases between them. The CDR3 covers 15 residues. Germline V gene sequence: CDR1 LNHDA, CDR2 SQIVND (reference sequence). In nucleotides, the CDR3 is TGTGCCACCGCAGGAGGGGGAGGGATACAGGAAAAACTGTTTTTT. It encodes CATAGGGGIQEKLFF.